This is a list of T cell receptor beta chains from one sample in a study of cytomegalovirus exposure and HLA in healthy donors. Sequencing used immunoSEQ multiplex PCR; TCRdb keeps in-frame clones, though not all of them. Among 75,000 to 90,000 clones, around 76% were seen once, and the ten largest hold 5.5% to 7%. Sequenced: PBMCs. The receptors here all came from a male donor in good health and CMV-seropositive. The CDR3 runs from the conserved cysteine through the conserved F or W. Fields, in order: V gene, J gene, CDR3 protein.

v_gene: TRBV2; j_gene: TRBJ2-1; CDR3aa: CASSEYSLVIMFF
v_gene: TRBV9; j_gene: TRBJ2-7; CDR3aa: CASSISGRAVDEQYF
v_gene: TRBV18; j_gene: TRBJ1-3; CDR3aa: CASSPDRTSGNTIYF
v_gene: TRBV18; j_gene: TRBJ1-2; CDR3aa: CASSPRGDGYTF
v_gene: TRBV5-4; j_gene: TRBJ1-6; CDR3aa: CASSPGQGGNSPLHF
v_gene: TRBV6-5; j_gene: TRBJ2-4; CDR3aa: CASSYAKTGAKNIQYF
v_gene: TRBV30; j_gene: TRBJ2-2; CDR3aa: CAWSVRELAANTGELFF
v_gene: TRBV4-1; j_gene: TRBJ1-1; CDR3aa: CASSQDRWTGGSEAFF
v_gene: TRBV29-1; j_gene: TRBJ2-7; CDR3aa: CSVGQGVLLNEQYF
v_gene: TRBV6-5; j_gene: TRBJ1-5; CDR3aa: CASRGQGAANQPQHF
v_gene: TRBV9; j_gene: TRBJ2-1; CDR3aa: CASSIPLAGGTYNEQFF